This T cell receptor (beta chain) was identified in a study of cytotoxic CD8 clonotypes in ibrutinib-treated CLL. Overall study results and limits: The clonality rise at ibrutinib response reflected private clonotype expansion.

The method was immunoSEQ multiplex PCR; TCRdb's version includes in-frame clones alone and lacks a portion of them. The sample yields approximately 280,000 clones, roughly three quarters seen once. Of note for this clone: Its specificity is not known.

V trimming: 4 bases; J trimming: 7 bases; junction bases outside the gene matches: 8. Germline-derived CDR1 and CDR2 are MGHRA and YSYEKL. This CDR3 region has 16 residues. The sequencing used PBMCs, collected at disease progression, from a patient treated with ibrutinib. The chain couples TRBV4-1 to TRBJ2-1; 12 nucleotides align to TRBD2. The TCR originated in a human donor with chronic lymphocytic leukemia. The CDR3 loop reads CASSPETSGRWNEQFF. Written as DNA, the CDR3 is TGCGCCAGCAGCCCGGAGACTAGCGGGAGATGGAATGAGCAGTTCTTC.